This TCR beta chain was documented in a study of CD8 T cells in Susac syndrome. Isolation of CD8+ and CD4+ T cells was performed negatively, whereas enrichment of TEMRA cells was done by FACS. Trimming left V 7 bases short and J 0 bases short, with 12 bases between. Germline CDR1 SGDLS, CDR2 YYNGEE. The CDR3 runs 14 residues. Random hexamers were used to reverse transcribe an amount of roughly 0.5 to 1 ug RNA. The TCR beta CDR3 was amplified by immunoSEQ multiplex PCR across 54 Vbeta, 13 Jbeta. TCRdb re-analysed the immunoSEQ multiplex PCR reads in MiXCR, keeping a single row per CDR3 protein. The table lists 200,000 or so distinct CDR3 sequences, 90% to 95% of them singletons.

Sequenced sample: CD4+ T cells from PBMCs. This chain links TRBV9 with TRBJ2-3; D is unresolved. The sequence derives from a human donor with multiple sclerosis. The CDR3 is CASAMASSTDTQYF. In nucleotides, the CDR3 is TGTGCCAGCGCTATGGCCTCTAGCACAGATACGCAGTATTTT.